What follows are 11 T cell receptor beta chains derived from one specimen sequenced in a study of cytomegalovirus exposure and HLA in healthy donors. With 60 Vbeta and 13 Jbeta primers, the PCR was carried out. Assay: immunoSEQ multiplex PCR; the TCRdb copy retains only in-frame clones and omits some. Among roughly 100,000 clones listed, about three fifths were seen once. The sequencing sample was made of PBMCs. Receptor source: a human donor in good health.

This clone was observed a handful of times. The chain recombines TRBV5-6 with TRBJ1-4; D unclear. This CDR3 is 14 amino acids long. Germline CDR1 SGHDT, CDR2 YYEEEE. Trimming took off 5 bases at V and 2 bases at J, with 10 bases between the two ends. The CDR3 nucleotides read TGTGCCAGCAGTATCGGAGGGACTAATGAAAAACTGTTTTTT. This translates into CASSIGGTNEKLFF.

V and J are TRBV5-1 and TRBJ2-3; unclear D gene. The V end lost 3 bases, the J end lost 0 bases, and 8 bases lay between the germline ends. CDR3 length: 14 amino acids. CDR1 and CDR2 from the germline V gene are SGHRS and YFSETQ. The CDR3 protein is CASSSFYSTDTQYF. DNA of the CDR3: TGCGCCAGCAGCTCGTTTTATAGCACAGATACGCAGTATTTT.

In its sample, this clone was seen once. The chain employs TRBV4-1 and TRBJ2-6, with 8 bases lining up with TRBD1. This CDR3 contains 18 residues. Trimming cost V 3 bases and J 0 bases; bases outside gene matches: 7. Germline loops: CDR1 MGHRA, CDR2 YSYEKL. CDR3 nucleotides: TGCGCCAGCAGCCAGGTGAGGGGACAGGTCTCTGGGGCCAACGTCCTGACTTTC. It codes for CASSQVRGQVSGANVLTF.

The chain links TRBV7-9 to TRBJ2-3; D gene uncertain. CDR3 length: 15 residues. V was cut by 2 bases and J by 0 bases, with 9 bases left in between. From germline, CDR1 is SEHNR and CDR2 FQNEAQ (reference sequence). DNA for the CDR3: TGTGCCAGCAGCTTATCGATTAGTAGCACAGATACGCAGTATTTT. Protein sequence: CASSLSISSTDTQYF.

This clone was picked up a small number of times. The V call is TRBV19, the J call TRBJ2-5; 11 bases agree with TRBD1. This CDR3 is built from 14 residues. With V trimmed by 4 bases and J by 4 bases, 2 bases remained unmatched. Germline lookup yields CDR1 LNHDA and CDR2 SQIVND (reference sequence). The CDR3 protein is CASSKGTGGETQYF. The CDR3 DNA sequence: TGTGCCAGTAGTAAAGGGACAGGGGGAGAGACCCAGTACTTC.

The chain carries TRBV13 and TRBJ1-4; weak D call: TRBD1 (5 bases). Trimming took 4 bases from V and 6 from J, leaving 12 bases between them. This CDR3 is 14 amino acids long. Germline values: CDR1 PRHDT, CDR2 FYEKMQ (reference sequence). The CDR3 is CASSSPGTHEKLFF. In DNA form, the CDR3 reads TGTGCCAGCAGCTCCCCTGGGACTCATGAAAAACTGTTTTTT.

The chain combines TRBV6-5 with TRBJ2-1; 7 nucleotides match TRBD1. Germline V gives CDR1 MNHEY, CDR2 SVGAGI. The CDR3 extends over 14 amino acids. Trimming at V came to 2 bases and at J to 4 bases, leaving 2 bases not matched to a gene. CDR3 protein: CASSYGGQYNEQFF. The CDR3 DNA follows: TGTGCCAGCAGTTACGGGGGACAGTACAATGAGCAGTTCTTC.

V usage is TRBV7-9 and J usage is TRBJ2-3, with TRBD2 as a possible D gene (5 bases). With 8 bases removed from V and 9 bases from J, the gap between germline ends came to 15 bases. Germline CDR1 reads SEHNR; CDR2 reads FQNEAQ (reference sequence). This CDR3 region has 12 residues. The chain's CDR3 is CASGPPGLTQYF. The CDR3, as DNA: TGTGCCAGCGGACCCCCCGGACTGACGCAGTATTTT.

This clone came up a few times. V is TRBV28 and J is TRBJ2-7; D not certain. Germline V gives CDR1 MDHEN, CDR2 SYDVKM. The germline V and J ends were trimmed by 10 bases and 2 bases, with 12 bases remaining between them. There are 12 residues in the CDR3. CDR3 sequence reads: CATLTSAYEQYF. Here the CDR3 DNA reads TGTGCCACCTTGACATCAGCCTACGAGCAGTACTTC.

V usage is TRBV5-4 and J usage is TRBJ1-1, with D hard to call. The CDR3 consists of 13 residues. CDR1 and CDR2 from the germline V gene are SGHNT and YYREEE (reference sequence). Trimming stripped 2 bases from V and 1 base from J, with 6 bases between. CDR3 sequence: CASSFDTNTEAFF. DNA of the CDR3: TGTGCCAGCAGCTTTGACACGAACACTGAAGCTTTCTTT.

This clone was found a few times. The V gene is TRBV5-6, the J gene TRBJ2-7; D gene uncertain. This CDR3 is built from 14 residues. V was clipped by 2 bases and J by 3 bases, with 12 bases between them. CDR1 SGHDT and CDR2 YYEEEE come from the germline V gene. CDR3 sequence reads: CASSFKAPHYEQYF. DNA for the CDR3: TGTGCCAGCAGCTTCAAAGCCCCCCACTACGAGCAGTACTTC.